This note documents a single T cell receptor beta chain sequence. The observed sequence ends 3 residues before the CDR3 terminus, with the missing tail filled in from the germline J gene. This sample stems from a study of T cells in women clearing cervical HPV infection. Germline CDR1 and CDR2: MNHEY and SVGEGT. CDR3 length: 13 amino acids. This table comes from immunoSEQ multiplex PCR, and its TCRdb copy is limited to in-frame clones, with some not included. Its listing shows more than 30,000 clones. This TCR derives from a woman between 18 and 70 years old with a cervical HPV16 infection that either progressed to CIN3+ or cleared (not recorded which). The gene calls are TRBV6-2 or TRBV6-3 and TRBJ2-2; TRBD1 agrees at 11 bases. The sequencing input was blood buffy coat. CDR3 region: CASSWGQGGTLFF. CDR3 bases read: TGTGCCAGCAGTTGGGGACAGGGGGGAACG.